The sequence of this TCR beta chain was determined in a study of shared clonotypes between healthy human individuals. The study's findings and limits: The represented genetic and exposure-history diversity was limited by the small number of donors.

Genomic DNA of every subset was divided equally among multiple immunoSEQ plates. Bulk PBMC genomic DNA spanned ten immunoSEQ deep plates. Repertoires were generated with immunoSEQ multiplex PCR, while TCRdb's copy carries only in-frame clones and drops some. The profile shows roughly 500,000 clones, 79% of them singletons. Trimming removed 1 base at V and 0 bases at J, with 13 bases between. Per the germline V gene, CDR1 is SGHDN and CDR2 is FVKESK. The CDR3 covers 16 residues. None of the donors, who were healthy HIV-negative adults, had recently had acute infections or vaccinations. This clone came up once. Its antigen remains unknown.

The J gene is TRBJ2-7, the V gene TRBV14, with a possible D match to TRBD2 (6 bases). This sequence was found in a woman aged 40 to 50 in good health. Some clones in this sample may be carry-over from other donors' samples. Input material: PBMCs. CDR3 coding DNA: TGTGCCAGCAGCCAAGGGCCCCGGGGGAGCTCCTACGAGCAGTACTTC. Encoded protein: CASSQGPRGSSYEQYF.